This TCR beta chain came from a study of blood T cell repertoires in COVID-19. About the research overall: Material from acute and convalescent COVID-19 was sourced from the United States, Italy and Spain. PBMCs, B-cell-depleted T cells, or T cells were the source of the cDNA or gDNA that made up the material.

This clone showed up just once. Per the original methods: The authors estimated nucleated cell counts from reference gene primer amplification. The table came from immunoSEQ multiplex PCR; TCRdb's copy has only in-frame clones and leaves some out. That table supplies the V and J calls and clone size; D and trimming were determined from the DNA. The table records 150,000 to 180,000 clones, around 90% of them present only once. The CDR3 covers 15 residues. The V gene lost 1 base and the J gene lost 8 bases, with 16 bases spanning the gap. CDR1 and CDR2 (germline): SGHRS, YFSETQ. This TCR came from a man aged 50 or older with acute or convalescent COVID-19. The gene calls are TRBV5-1 and TRBJ2-1; the D gene is possibly TRBD1 (6 bases). The sample comprised peripheral blood. The CDR3 DNA follows: TGCGCCAGCAGCTTGTCCCGGGACACCCCCTATGAGCAGTTCTTC. Encoded protein: CASSLSRDTPYEQFF.